Listed below are T cell receptor beta chains from one sample, sequenced in a study of neurological immune-mediated disorders. TCRdb reprocessed the 5' RACE reads with MiXCR, giving one entry per CDR3 protein. The table lists tens of thousands of distinct CDR3 sequences, over 12% of them singletons, with 27% in the top ten. Sequences were obtained from PBMCs. The origin of the receptors is a woman between 50 and 59 years old with HTLV-1-associated myelopathy (HAM/TSP). Each CDR3 is given with its conserved first and last residue. Fields, in order: D gene, J gene, clone size, V gene, CDR3 DNA, CDR3 protein. The D gene is left open where the match is weak. Rows may omit the clone size; those that give it use once, few, many or a size class.

- TRBJ2-7 many TRBV25-1 TGTGCCAGCAGTGCACAGACCTACGAGCAGTACTTC CASSAQTYEQYF
- TRBJ2-5 many TRBV10-3 TGTGCCATCAGTGCGGGGGACCAAGAGACCCAGTACTTC CAISAGDQETQYF
TRBD1 TRBJ1-2 many TRBV12-3/TRBV12-4 TGTGCCAGCGGTGCCGGGACAGTGGGGGGCTACACCTTC CASGAGTVGGYTF
TRBD2 TRBJ2-5 many TRBV4-1 TGCGCCAGCAGCCCGGGGACTAGCCGTGAGACCCAGTACTTC CASSPGTSRETQYF
- TRBJ1-3 few TRBV5-1 TGCGCCAGCAGCTGGGGGTTCGCTGGAAACACCATATATTTT CASSWGFAGNTIYF
- TRBJ1-1 - TRBV4-3 TGCGCCAGCAGCCAAGATAGTACGGACACTGAAGCTTTCTTT CASSQDSTDTEAFF
- TRBJ1-2 many TRBV5-1 TGCGCCAGCAGCTTGGGGGCAGGCAACGGCTATGGCTACACCTTC CASSLGAGNGYGYTF
- TRBJ1-4 many TRBV6-5 TGTGCCAGCAGTTCCGGGGGAGTCAGAGCAAATGAAAAACTGTTTTTT CASSSGGVRANEKLFF
TRBD1 TRBJ1-1 many TRBV20-1 TGCAGTGCTAGAGATCTCAGGGGAAGGGGACAGGGGGGAAGTGAAGCTTTCTTT CSARDLRGRGQGGSEAFF
- TRBJ2-3 many TRBV20-1 TGCAGTGCTAGAGAGGGTCCGGAGTATTTT CSAREGPEYF
- TRBJ2-3 many TRBV6-5 TGTGCCAGCAGTTCCTGGGACCCCACGACGCGCACAGATACGCAGTATTTT CASSSWDPTTRTDTQYF
- TRBJ2-1 many TRBV7-2 TGTGCCAGCAGCTTAGACAGGGAGAGTGAGCAGTTCTTC CASSLDRESEQFF
- TRBJ1-3 many TRBV3-1 TGTGCCAGCAGCCAAGTGGGAGTTTCAGCGTCTTCTGGAAACACCATATATTTT CASSQVGVSASSGNTIYF
- TRBJ1-2 many TRBV7-3 TGTGCCAGCAGCTTAACGGCGGGGCATGGCTACACCTTC CASSLTAGHGYTF
- TRBJ1-2 many TRBV7-6 TGTGCCAGCAGCTTAGGACCATCTTATGGCTACACCTTC CASSLGPSYGYTF
TRBD1 TRBJ1-3 few TRBV7-2 TGTGCCAGCAGCTTCCTACGGGACAGGAGCTCTGGAAACACCATATATTTT CASSFLRDRSSGNTIYF
TRBD1 TRBJ1-5 - TRBV6-6 TGTGCCAGCAGTTACGGGGGACAGGGTAATACGCCCCAGCATTTT CASSYGGQGNTPQHF
- TRBJ2-4 many TRBV6-1 TGTGCCAGCAGTGAAGCGGGGGGCGCGAACATTCAGTACTTC CASSEAGGANIQYF
- TRBJ2-7 many TRBV5-1 TGCGCCAGCAGCTTGGTCGGGGACTACGAGCAGTACTTC CASSLVGDYEQYF
TRBD2 TRBJ2-7 few TRBV7-2 TGTGCCAGCGGTAGCGGGGCGACCTACGAGCAGTACTTC CASGSGATYEQYF
TRBD2 TRBJ2-5 - TRBV5-1 TGCGCCAGCAGCCCGCCGACTAGCGGGGGGATCAAGACCCAGTACTTC CASSPPTSGGIKTQYF
- TRBJ1-3 many TRBV18 TGTGCCAGCTCACCGGACTCTGGAAACACCATATATTTT CASSPDSGNTIYF
TRBD1 TRBJ1-5 many TRBV28 TGTGCCAGCGGCCCCCATCGACAGGGGGGTTGGTCCCAGCATTTT CASGPHRQGGWSQHF
- TRBJ1-5 many TRBV5-1 TGCGCCAGCAGGGCAGGGGCGAATCAGCCCCAGCATTTT CASRAGANQPQHF
- TRBJ2-3 many TRBV12-3/TRBV12-4 TGTGCCAGCAGTGCCTTAAGAGGAACTACGCAGTATTTT CASSALRGTTQYF
TRBD1 TRBJ1-1 - TRBV12-3/TRBV12-4 TGTGCCAGCTCTTACCACCGGGACAGGGACACTGAAGCTTTCTTT CASSYHRDRDTEAFF
TRBD2 TRBJ2-6 many TRBV4-1 TGCGCCAGCAGCCAAGATCATTCAGGGAGGGCTGGGGCCAACGTCCTGACTTTC CASSQDHSGRAGANVLTF
- TRBJ1-2 many TRBV6-5 TGTGCCAGCAGTTTCCTGACTAACTCTAACTATGGCTACACCTTC CASSFLTNSNYGYTF